This entry lists 12 T cell receptor beta chains sequenced from one sample in a study of blood T cells in healthy people across ages. Primers used in a second PCR of roughly 7 to 12 cycles were a sample-barcoded 5' primer and a J-beta primer mix. Each CDR3 protein is one row after TCRdb ran MiXCR on the 5' RACE reads. The data show 720,000 or so distinct CDR3 sequences, 40% to 45% seen once. Sequencing was carried out using blood. These TCRs come from a man older than 75 in good health.

In its sample, this clonotype was seen a few times. This chain connects TRBV18 to TRBJ2-5, with D possibly being TRBD1 (7 bases). CDR1 and CDR2 (germline): KGHSH, LQKENI. This CDR3 is 13 amino acids long. V shed 6 bases and J shed 2 bases, with 10 bases lying between them. The CDR3 bases are TGTGCCAGCTCGGAGGGACAGCAAGAGACCCAGTACTTC. Encoded protein: CASSEGQQETQYF. Supplemented by reference TRBV18 and TRBJ2-5, the full variable domain reads NAGVMQNPRHLVRRRGQEARLRCSPMKGHSHVYWYRQLPEEGLKFMVYLQKENIIDESGMPKERFSAEFPKEGPSILRIQQVVRGDSAAYFCASSEGQQETQYFGPGTRLLVL.

This clonotype came up once. A read error may account for a junction end that differs from germline. For the CDR3, the DNA is TGCGCCAGCAGCGTGACAGTTGCGGGGAACCCTGAAGCTTTCTTT. Translating it yields CASSVTVAGNPEAFF. The rearrangement joins TRBV5-1 to TRBJ1-1; D possibly corresponds to TRBD1 (5 bases). Per the germline V gene, CDR1 is SGHRS and CDR2 is YFSETQ. CDR3 length: 15 amino acids.

The chain uses TRBV11-2 and TRBJ2-6; the D call may be TRBD1 or TRBD2 (6 bases each). Germline loops: CDR1 SGHAT, CDR2 FQNNGV. The V end was cut by 8 bases, the J end by 0 bases, with 32 bases between. This CDR3 region has 22 residues. DNA of the CDR3: TGTGCCAGCGGCCCACGGTCGGGGGCCTCGTCATCATTTAGCTCTGGGGCCAACGTCCTGACTTTC. It codes for CASGPRSGASSSFSSGANVLTF.

This clonotype was observed a few times. This chain connects TRBV11-3 to TRBJ2-1, with a weak D call TRBD1 (5 bases). Germline CDR1 SGHNT, CDR2 YENEEA. The ends were cut back, 0 bases at V and 8 bases at J, with 11 bases in the middle. CDR3 length: 14 amino acids. CDR3 sequence: CASSLEPGSHEQFF. For the CDR3, the DNA is TGTGCCAGCAGCTTAGAACCAGGGTCTCATGAGCAGTTCTTC. Variable domain in full (rest from reference TRBV11-3 and TRBJ2-1): EAGVVQSPRYKIIEKKQPVAFWCNPISGHNTLYWYLQNLGQGPELLIRYENEEAVDDSQLPKDRFSAERLKGVDSTLKIQPAELGDSAVYLCASSLEPGSHEQFFGPGTRLTVL.

This clonotype was seen a few times. The chain combines TRBV5-5 with TRBJ1-1, with TRBD1 identical over 8 bases. The CDR3 consists of 15 residues. V gave up 4 bases and J gave up 4 bases; unmatched junction bases: 9. In germline, CDR1 is SGHKS, CDR2 YYEKEE (reference sequence). For the CDR3, the DNA is TGTGCCAGCAGCAAGGACAGGGTTCGGGGCACTGAAGCTTTCTTT. Translated, it gives CASSKDRVRGTEAFF.

The count of this clonotype is one. The chain links TRBV7-3 to TRBJ2-3; D tentatively fits TRBD1 or TRBD2 (5 bases each). CDR3 size: 16 residues. Germline CDR1 is SGHTA and CDR2 is FQGTGA. The V gene lost 3 bases and the J gene lost 1 base, with 14 bases spanning the gap. CDR3 residues: CASSFFGGDGTDTQYF. CDR3 bases: TGTGCCAGCAGCTTCTTTGGGGGAGATGGCACAGATACGCAGTATTTT.

The rearrangement joins TRBV21-1 to TRBJ1-6; the table gives TRBD1 as D, unverified against the DNA. TRBV21-1 is deemed a pseudogene. CDR3 length: 14 residues. Written as DNA, the CDR3 is TGTGCCAGCAGCAAATGGCAGGGGGCGCGCACCCTCCACTTT. Translated, it gives CASSKWQGARTLHF.

This clonotype was found a few times. The gene calls are TRBV28 and TRBJ1-5; D call uncertain. V was shortened by 6 bases and J by 4 bases, with 10 bases between the two germline ends. CDR3 length: 13 amino acids. Germline V lookup: CDR1 MDHEN, CDR2 SYDVKM. This CDR3 reads CASSPRSNQPQHF. Here the CDR3 DNA reads TGTGCCAGCAGCCCAAGGTCAAATCAGCCCCAGCATTTT. Drawing the rest from reference TRBV28 and TRBJ1-5, the complete variable domain is DVKVTQSSRYLVKRTGEKVFLECVQDMDHENMFWYRQDPGLGLRLIYFSYDVKMKEKGDIPEGYSVSREKKERFSLILESASTNQTSMYLCASSPRSNQPQHFGDGTRLSIL.

This chain uses TRBV29-1 with TRBJ2-5; 11 nucleotides line up with TRBD2. The CDR3 runs to 16 residues. The J segment lost 11 bases and the V segment lost 5 bases, leaving 19 bases of the junction unmatched. Germline CDR1 reads SQVTM; CDR2 reads ANQGSEA. This CDR3 reads CSVSRLAGGSVNEQYF. The CDR3 nucleotides are TGCAGCGTTTCCCGTCTAGCGGGAGGCAGTGTCAATGAGCAGTACTTC.

This clonotype has more than one count but fewer than ten. With a much larger clone just one base away, this may be a read error. The chain joins TRBV12-3 or TRBV12-4 to TRBJ2-7; D might be TRBD1 (6 bases). The V and J ends lost 5 bases and 0 bases respectively, with 11 bases between them. The CDR3 is made up of 14 amino acids. CDR3 in DNA: TGTGCCAGCAGTGTCCAGGGGATCTCCTACGAGCAGTACTTC. It encodes CASSVQGISYEQYF.

A word on this clonotype: A much larger clone lies one base from this, so it may be a read error. The chain recombines TRBV27 with TRBJ2-3; no clear D. The CDR3 runs to 13 residues. The germline V gene encodes CDR1 MNHEY and CDR2 SMNVEV (reference sequence). The CDR3: CASSLVFTDAQYF. In nucleotides, the CDR3 is TGTGCCAGCAGTTTGGTTTTCACAGATGCGCAGTATTTT.

CDR3 in amino acids: CSAPGTGAEQYF. DNA of the CDR3: TGCAGTGCTCCCGGGACAGGGGCCGAGCAGTACTTC. The rearrangement joins TRBV20-1 to TRBJ2-5, with 10 bases lining up with TRBD1. Near its end, the DNA agrees better with TRBJ2-7, so the J call may be wrong. This CDR3 is built from 12 residues. Germline CDR1 and CDR2: DFQATT and SNEGSKA (reference sequence).